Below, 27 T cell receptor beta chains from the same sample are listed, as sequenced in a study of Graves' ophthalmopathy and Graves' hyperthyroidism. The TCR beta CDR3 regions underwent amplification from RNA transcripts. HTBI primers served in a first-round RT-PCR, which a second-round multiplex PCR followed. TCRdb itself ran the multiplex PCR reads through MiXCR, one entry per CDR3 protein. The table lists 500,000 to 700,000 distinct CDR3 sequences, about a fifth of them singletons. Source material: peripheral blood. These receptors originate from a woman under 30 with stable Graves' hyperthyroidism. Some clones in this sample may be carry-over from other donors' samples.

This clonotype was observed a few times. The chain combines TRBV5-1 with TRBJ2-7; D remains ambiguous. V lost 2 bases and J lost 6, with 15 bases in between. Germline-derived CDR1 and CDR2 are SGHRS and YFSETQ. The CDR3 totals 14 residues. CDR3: CASSFGGPAGEQYF. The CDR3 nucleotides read TGCGCCAGCAGCTTTGGTGGACCGGCTGGCGAGCAGTACTTC.

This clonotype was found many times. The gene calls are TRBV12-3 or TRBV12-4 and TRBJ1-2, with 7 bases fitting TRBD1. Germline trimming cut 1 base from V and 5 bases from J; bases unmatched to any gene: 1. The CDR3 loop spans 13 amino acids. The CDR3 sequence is CASSLGDRYGYTF. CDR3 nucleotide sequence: TGTGCCAGCAGTTTAGGGGACAGATATGGCTACACCTTC.

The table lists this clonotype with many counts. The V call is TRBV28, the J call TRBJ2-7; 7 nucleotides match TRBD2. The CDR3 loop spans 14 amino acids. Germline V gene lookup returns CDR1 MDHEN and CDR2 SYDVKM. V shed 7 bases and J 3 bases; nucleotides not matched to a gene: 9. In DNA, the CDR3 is TGTGCCAGCACCTTGGGGGGGATTAACTACGAGCAGTACTTC. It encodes CASTLGGINYEQYF.

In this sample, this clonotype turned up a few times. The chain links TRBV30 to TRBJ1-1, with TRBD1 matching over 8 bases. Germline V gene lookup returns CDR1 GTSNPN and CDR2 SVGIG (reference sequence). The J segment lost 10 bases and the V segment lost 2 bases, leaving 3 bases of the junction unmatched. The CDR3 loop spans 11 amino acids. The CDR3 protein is CAWSPQGGAFF. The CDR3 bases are TGTGCCTGGAGTCCACAGGGGGGAGCTTTCTTT.

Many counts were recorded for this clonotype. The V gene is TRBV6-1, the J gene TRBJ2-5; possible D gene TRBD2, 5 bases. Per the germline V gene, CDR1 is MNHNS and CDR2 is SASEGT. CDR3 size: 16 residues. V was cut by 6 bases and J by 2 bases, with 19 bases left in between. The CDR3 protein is CASRQTHGGGQETQYF. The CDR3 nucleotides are TGTGCCAGCAGGCAGACTCATGGTGGCGGGCAAGAGACCCAGTACTTC.

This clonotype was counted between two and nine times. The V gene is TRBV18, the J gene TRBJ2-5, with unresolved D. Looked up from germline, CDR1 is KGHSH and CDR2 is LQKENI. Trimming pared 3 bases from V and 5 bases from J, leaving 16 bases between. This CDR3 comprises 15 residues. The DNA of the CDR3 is TGTGCCAGCTCACCCACCTATGGTTCGACGGAGACCCAGTACTTC. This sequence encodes CASSPTYGSTETQYF.

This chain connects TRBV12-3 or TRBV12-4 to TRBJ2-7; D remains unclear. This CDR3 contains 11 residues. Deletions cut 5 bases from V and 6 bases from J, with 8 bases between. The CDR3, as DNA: TGTGCCAGCAGTGCGCTGGCCGAGCAGTACTTC. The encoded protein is CASSALAEQYF.

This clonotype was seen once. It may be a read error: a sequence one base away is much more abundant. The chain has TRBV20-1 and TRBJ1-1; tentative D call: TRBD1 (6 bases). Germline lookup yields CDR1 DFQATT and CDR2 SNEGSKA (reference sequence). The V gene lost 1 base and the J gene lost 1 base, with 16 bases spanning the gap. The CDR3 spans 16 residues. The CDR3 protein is CSARGRTAQWNTEAFF. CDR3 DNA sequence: TGCAGTGCTAGAGGGAGGACAGCCCAATGGAACACTGAAGCTTTCTTT.

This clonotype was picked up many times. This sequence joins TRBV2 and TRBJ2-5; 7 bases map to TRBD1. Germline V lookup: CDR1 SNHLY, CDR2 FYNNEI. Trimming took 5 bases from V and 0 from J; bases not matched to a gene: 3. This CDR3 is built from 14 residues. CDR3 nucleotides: TGTGCCAGCAGTAGACAGGGCTACCAAGAGACCCAGTACTTC. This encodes CASSRQGYQETQYF. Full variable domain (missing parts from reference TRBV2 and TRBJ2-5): EPEVTQTPSHQVTQMGQEVILRCVPISNHLYFYWYRQILGQKVEFLVSFYNNEISEKSEIFDDQFSVERPDGSNFTLKIRSTKLEDSAMYFCASSRQGYQETQYFGPGTRLLVL.

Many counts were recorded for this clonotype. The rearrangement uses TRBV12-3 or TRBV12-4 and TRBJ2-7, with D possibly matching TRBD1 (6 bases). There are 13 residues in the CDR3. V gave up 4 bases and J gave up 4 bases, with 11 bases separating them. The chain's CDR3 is CASSSQQGYEQYF. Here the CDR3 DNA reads TGTGCCAGCAGTTCTCAACAGGGATACGAGCAGTACTTC.

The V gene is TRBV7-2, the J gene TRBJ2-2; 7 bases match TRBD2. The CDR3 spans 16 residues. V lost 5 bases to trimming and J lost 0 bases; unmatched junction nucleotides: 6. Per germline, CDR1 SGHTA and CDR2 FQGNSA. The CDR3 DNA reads TGTGCCAGCAGCATATCGGGGGGACCGAACACCGGGGAGCTGTTTTTT. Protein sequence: CASSISGGPNTGELFF.

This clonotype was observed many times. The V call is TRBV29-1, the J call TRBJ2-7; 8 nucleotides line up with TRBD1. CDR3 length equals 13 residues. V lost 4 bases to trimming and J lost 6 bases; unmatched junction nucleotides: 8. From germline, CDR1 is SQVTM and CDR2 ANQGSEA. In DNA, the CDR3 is TGCAGCGTTGGCCAGACAGGGGCGGGCGAGCAGTACTTC. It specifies CSVGQTGAGEQYF.

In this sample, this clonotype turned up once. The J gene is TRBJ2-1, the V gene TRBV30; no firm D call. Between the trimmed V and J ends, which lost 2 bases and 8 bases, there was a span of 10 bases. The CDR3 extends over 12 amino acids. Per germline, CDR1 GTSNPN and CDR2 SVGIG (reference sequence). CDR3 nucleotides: TGTGCCTGGAGTCCGAGTGGGTATGAGCAGTTCTTC. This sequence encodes CAWSPSGYEQFF.

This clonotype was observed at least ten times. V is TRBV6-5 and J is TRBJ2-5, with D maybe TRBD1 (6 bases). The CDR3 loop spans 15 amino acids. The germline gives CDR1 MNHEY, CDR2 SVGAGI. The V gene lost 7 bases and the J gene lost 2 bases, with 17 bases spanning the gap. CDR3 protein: CASTTRDMEQETQYF. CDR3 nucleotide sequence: TGTGCCAGCACCACCCGGGACATGGAGCAAGAGACCCAGTACTTC.

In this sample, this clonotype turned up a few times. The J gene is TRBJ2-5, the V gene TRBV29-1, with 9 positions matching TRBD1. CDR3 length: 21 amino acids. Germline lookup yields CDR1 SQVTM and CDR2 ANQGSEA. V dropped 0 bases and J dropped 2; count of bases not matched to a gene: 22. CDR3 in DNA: TGCAGCGTTGAAGACCCTCCTCGTGGGACAGGGTTCGGGGGGTCGCAAGAGACCCAGTACTTC. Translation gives CSVEDPPRGTGFGGSQETQYF.

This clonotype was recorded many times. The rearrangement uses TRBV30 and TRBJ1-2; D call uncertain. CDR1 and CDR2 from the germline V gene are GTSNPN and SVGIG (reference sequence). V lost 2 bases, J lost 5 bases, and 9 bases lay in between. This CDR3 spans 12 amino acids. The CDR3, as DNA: TGTGCCTGGAGTCGGCAGCGATATGGCTACACCTTC. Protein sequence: CAWSRQRYGYTF.

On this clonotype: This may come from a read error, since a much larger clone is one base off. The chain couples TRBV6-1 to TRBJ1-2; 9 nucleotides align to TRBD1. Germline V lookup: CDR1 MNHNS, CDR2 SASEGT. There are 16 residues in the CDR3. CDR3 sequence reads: CASSVHSRDRAYGFTF. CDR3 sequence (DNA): TGTGCCAGCAGTGTCCATTCCCGGGACAGGGCCTATGGCTTCACCTTC.

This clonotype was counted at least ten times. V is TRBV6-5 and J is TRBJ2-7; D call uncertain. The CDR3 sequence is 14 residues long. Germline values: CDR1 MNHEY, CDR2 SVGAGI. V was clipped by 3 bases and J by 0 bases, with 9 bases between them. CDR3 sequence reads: CASSYSANSYEQYF. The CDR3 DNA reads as TGTGCCAGCAGTTATTCGGCCAACTCCTACGAGCAGTACTTC.

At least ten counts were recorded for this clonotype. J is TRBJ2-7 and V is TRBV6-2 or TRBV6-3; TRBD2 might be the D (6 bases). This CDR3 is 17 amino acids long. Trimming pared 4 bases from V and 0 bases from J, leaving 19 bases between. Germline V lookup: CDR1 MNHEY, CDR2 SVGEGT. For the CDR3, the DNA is TGTGCCAGCAGTTTACCAAGGGGAGGCATTTTCTCCTACGAGCAGTACTTC. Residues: CASSLPRGGIFSYEQYF.

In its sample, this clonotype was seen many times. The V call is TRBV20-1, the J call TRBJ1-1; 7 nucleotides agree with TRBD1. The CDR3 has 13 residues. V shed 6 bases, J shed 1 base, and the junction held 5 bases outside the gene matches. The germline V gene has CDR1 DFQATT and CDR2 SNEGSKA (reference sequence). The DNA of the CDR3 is TGCAGTGCCGGGACAGCTACGAACACTGAAGCTTTCTTT. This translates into CSAGTATNTEAFF.

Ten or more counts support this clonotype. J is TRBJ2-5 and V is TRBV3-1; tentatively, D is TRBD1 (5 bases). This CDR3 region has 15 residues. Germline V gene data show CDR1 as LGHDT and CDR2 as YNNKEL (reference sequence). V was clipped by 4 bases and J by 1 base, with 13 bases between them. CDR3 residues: CASSPNIDSQETQYF. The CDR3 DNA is TGTGCCAGCAGCCCCAACATTGACAGCCAAGAGACCCAGTACTTC.

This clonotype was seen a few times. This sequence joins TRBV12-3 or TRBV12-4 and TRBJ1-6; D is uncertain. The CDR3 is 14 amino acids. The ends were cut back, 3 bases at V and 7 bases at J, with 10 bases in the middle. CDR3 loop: CASSFGHPNSPLHF. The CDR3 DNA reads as TGTGCCAGCAGTTTCGGCCATCCAAATTCACCCCTCCACTTT.

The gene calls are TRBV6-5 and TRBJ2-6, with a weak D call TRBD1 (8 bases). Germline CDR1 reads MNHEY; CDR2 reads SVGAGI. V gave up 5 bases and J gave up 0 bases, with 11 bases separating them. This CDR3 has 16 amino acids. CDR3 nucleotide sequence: TGTGCCAGCAGTAACAGGGGGGGCTCTGGGGCCAACGTCCTGACTTTC. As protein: CASSNRGGSGANVLTF.

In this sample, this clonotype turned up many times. Here the CDR3 DNA reads TGCGCCAGCAGCTTGGGGACTACCCTTATTCAAGAGACCCAGTACTTC. Encoded protein: CASSLGTTLIQETQYF. This sequence joins TRBV5-1 and TRBJ2-5; maybe TRBD2 (6 bases). V gave up 0 bases and J gave up 2 bases, with 14 bases separating them. Germline V lookup: CDR1 SGHRS, CDR2 YFSETQ. This CDR3 comprises 16 residues.

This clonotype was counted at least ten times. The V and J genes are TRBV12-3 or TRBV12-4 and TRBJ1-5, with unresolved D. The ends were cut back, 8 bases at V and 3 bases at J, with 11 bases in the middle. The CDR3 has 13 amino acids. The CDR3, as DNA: TGTGCCAGCGCGGGGTCTCTCAATCAGCCCCAGCATTTT. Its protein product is CASAGSLNQPQHF.

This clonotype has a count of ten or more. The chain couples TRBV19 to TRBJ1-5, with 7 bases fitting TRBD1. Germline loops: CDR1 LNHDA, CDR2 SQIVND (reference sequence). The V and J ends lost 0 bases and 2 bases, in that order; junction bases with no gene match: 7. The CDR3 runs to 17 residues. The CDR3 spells CASSIDVRTGRNQPQHF. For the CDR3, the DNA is TGTGCCAGTAGTATAGATGTCCGGACAGGCCGCAATCAGCCCCAGCATTTT.

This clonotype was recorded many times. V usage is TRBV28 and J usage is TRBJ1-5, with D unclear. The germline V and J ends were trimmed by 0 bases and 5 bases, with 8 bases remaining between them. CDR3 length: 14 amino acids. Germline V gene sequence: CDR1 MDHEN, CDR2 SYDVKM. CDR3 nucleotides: TGTGCCAGCAGTTTATGGGGTTCCTATCAGCCCCAGCATTTT. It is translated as CASSLWGSYQPQHF. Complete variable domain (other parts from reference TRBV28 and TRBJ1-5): DVKVTQSSRYLVKRTGEKVFLECVQDMDHENMFWYRQDPGLGLRLIYFSYDVKMKEKGDIPEGYSVSREKKERFSLILESASTNQTSMYLCASSLWGSYQPQHFGDGTRLSIL.